A selection of T cell receptor beta chains follows, all from one sample in a study of T cell responses to AZD1222 COVID-19 vaccine. Repertoires were generated with immunoSEQ multiplex PCR, while TCRdb's copy carries only in-frame clones and drops some. There are 150,000 or so clones in the sample; roughly nine tenths occur only once, and roughly 3.8% lies in the top ten. This sample comprised peripheral blood, obtained 28 days after the second AZD1222 dose. The receptors were sampled from an adult who received the AZD1222 COVID-19 vaccine. CDR3s include the opening cysteine and the closing phenylalanine or tryptophan. A D gene is named only where the DNA matches it firmly.

TRBD2	TRBV6-2/TRBV6-3	TRBJ2-2	CASSSAASGRVNTGELFF	TGTGCCAGCAGTTCCGCGGCTAGCGGGAGGGTGAACACCGGGGAGCTGTTTTTT
-	TRBV14	TRBJ2-2	CASGGTRSTGELFF	TGTGCCAGCGGTGGAACTCGTAGCACCGGGGAGCTGTTTTTT
TRBD1	TRBV27	TRBJ1-2	CASSLTVGTVQGYTF	TGTGCCAGCAGTTTAACGGTCGGGACAGTCCAAGGCTACACCTTC
-	TRBV7-2	TRBJ2-7	CASSGPGGIGQYF	TGTGCCAGCAGCGGACCTGGGGGTATAGGGCAGTACTTC
TRBD1	TRBV6-6	TRBJ1-2	CASSRQGAGLYGYTF	TGTGCCAGCAGTCGACAGGGTGCGGGCCTATATGGCTACACCTTC
-	TRBV11-2	TRBJ1-2	CASSSIKTGNYGYTF	TGTGCCAGCAGCTCGATTAAGACAGGAAACTATGGCTACACCTTC
TRBD1	TRBV27	TRBJ1-2	CASSRGTGSMNYGYTF	TGTGCCAGCAGTCGCGGGACAGGATCTATGAATTATGGCTACACCTTC
TRBD2	TRBV5-5	TRBJ2-5	CASSLELAGETQYF	TGTGCCAGCAGCTTGGAACTAGCGGGAGAGACCCAGTACTTC
-	TRBV24-1	TRBJ1-5	CATQGPLGSNQPQHF	TGTGCCACCCAGGGTCCCCTAGGCAGCAATCAGCCCCAGCATTTT
-	TRBV27	TRBJ1-5	CASSSPLGGPQHF	TGTGCCAGCAGTTCCCCCCTTGGAGGGCCCCAGCATTTT
-	TRBV30	TRBJ1-2	CAWSVLGDGYTF	TGTGCCTGGAGTGTTTTAGGGGATGGCTACACCTTC
-	TRBV7-3	TRBJ2-2	CASSSPVGSNTGELFF	TGTGCCAGCAGCTCCCCTGTGGGGTCGAACACCGGGGAGCTGTTTTTT
-	TRBV19	TRBJ1-3	CASSMGIISGNTIYF	TGTGCCAGTAGTATGGGTATCATCTCTGGAAACACCATATATTTT
TRBD1	TRBV7-9	TRBJ1-1	CASSPRDRNLNTEAFF	TGTGCCAGCAGCCCCCGGGACAGGAATTTGAACACTGAAGCTTTCTTT